What follows are 5 T cell receptor beta chains derived from one specimen sequenced in a study of cytomegalovirus exposure and HLA in healthy donors. Primers included in the PCR were 60 Vbeta and 13 Jbeta primers. This table comes from immunoSEQ multiplex PCR, and its TCRdb copy is limited to in-frame clones, with some not included. This sample carries 140,000 or so clones, roughly three quarters of them seen once, and the ten largest clones take roughly 4.7%. The sample was PBMCs. These receptors were obtained from a man aged 55 to 70 in good health and CMV-seronegative.

This chain connects TRBV9 to TRBJ1-3, with a possible D match to TRBD1 (6 bases). Trimming shortened V by 3 bases and J by 1 base, and 8 bases separated the two germline ends. Germline V CDR1 and CDR2: SGDLS, YYNGEE. The length of the CDR3 is 14 residues. The CDR3 loop reads CASSAQGSGNTIYF. The CDR3, as DNA: TGTGCCAGCAGCGCACAGGGTTCTGGAAACACCATATATTTT.

This chain connects TRBV29-1 to TRBJ2-1; the match to TRBD2 covers 10 bases. V lost 4 bases, J lost 8 bases, and 2 bases stayed unmatched. This CDR3 is built from 12 residues. Germline CDR1 is SQVTM and CDR2 is ANQGSEA. This chain's CDR3 is CSVVLAGDEQFF. The CDR3 coding sequence is TGCAGCGTTGTTCTAGCGGGAGATGAGCAGTTCTTC.

This rearrangement joins TRBV5-1 to TRBJ2-1, with 10 bases aligning to TRBD2. V was clipped by 7 bases and J by 8 bases; unmatched bases: 12. Per the germline V gene, CDR1 is SGHRS and CDR2 is YFSETQ. The CDR3 sequence is 15 residues long. In DNA, the CDR3 is TGCGCCAGCCAAACCCCAGCGGGAGGGAATGATGAGCAGTTCTTC. It is translated as CASQTPAGGNDEQFF.

The CDR3 spells CASSVGTDGPKNIQYF. CDR3 DNA: TGTGCCAGCAGCGTTGGGACAGACGGCCCCAAAAACATTCAGTACTTC. The V gene is TRBV9, the J gene TRBJ2-4, with TRBD1 matching 7 bases. The CDR3 has 16 amino acids. The V and J ends lost 2 bases and 2 bases, in that order; junction bases with no gene match: 7. CDR1 is SGDLS, CDR2 YYNGEE, per germline. The full variable domain, its missing parts supplied by reference TRBV9 and TRBJ2-4, is DSGVTQTPKHLITATGQRVTLRCSPRSGDLSVYWYQQSLDQGLQFLIQYYNGEERAKGNILERFSAQQFPDLHSELNLSSLELGDSALYFCASSVGTDGPKNIQYFGAGTRLSVL.

The rearrangement joins TRBV7-2 to TRBJ1-2; TRBD1 matches at 7 bases. Germline values: CDR1 SGHTA, CDR2 FQGNSA. This CDR3 is 14 amino acids long. V lost 5 bases to trimming and J lost 0 bases; unmatched junction nucleotides: 3. CDR3 DNA sequence: TGTGCCAGCAGCCGGGACAGCCCTAACTATGGCTACACCTTC. Its protein is CASSRDSPNYGYTF.